A selection of T cell receptor beta chains follows, all from one sample in a study of identical twins. TCRdb re-analysed the 5' RACE reads in MiXCR, keeping a single row per CDR3 protein. The table records around 250,000 distinct CDR3 sequences, about 8.3% of them present only once. These sequences were also reported in another study, on yellow fever vaccine responses in identical twins.

The sequenced sample consisted of CD8+ T cells sorted from blood. The receptors stem from a woman under 30 in good health. The CDR3 runs from the conserved cysteine through the conserved F or W. Each record gives: V gene, J gene, CDR3 protein.

>TRBV9|TRBJ2-7
CASSVGQGADEQYF
>TRBV6-5|TRBJ1-5
CASSYAGLGQPQHF
>TRBV6-6|TRBJ2-2
CAGGASGELFF
>TRBV27|TRBJ2-5
CASTGWASGNKTTKETQYF
>TRBV7-8|TRBJ2-5
CASSLVTSRRLETQYF
>TRBV4-2|TRBJ2-2
CASSQESGGYTGELFF
>TRBV24-1|TRBJ2-6
CATRGPDSNVLTF
>TRBV13|TRBJ2-3
CASTLAGGGFTDTQYF
>TRBV7-6|TRBJ2-7
CASSLATTGEPYEQYF
>TRBV6-1|TRBJ2-3
CASIHIPRGGADTQYF
>TRBV5-1|TRBJ1-1
CASRTNTEAFF
>TRBV7-9|TRBJ2-1
CASSTTRGSYNEQFF
>TRBV7-9|TRBJ2-1
CASSSEGLADYNEQFF
>TRBV5-1|TRBJ2-3
CASSLRLAPGTDTQYF
>TRBV7-9|TRBJ1-2
CASSSPDSSANYGYTF